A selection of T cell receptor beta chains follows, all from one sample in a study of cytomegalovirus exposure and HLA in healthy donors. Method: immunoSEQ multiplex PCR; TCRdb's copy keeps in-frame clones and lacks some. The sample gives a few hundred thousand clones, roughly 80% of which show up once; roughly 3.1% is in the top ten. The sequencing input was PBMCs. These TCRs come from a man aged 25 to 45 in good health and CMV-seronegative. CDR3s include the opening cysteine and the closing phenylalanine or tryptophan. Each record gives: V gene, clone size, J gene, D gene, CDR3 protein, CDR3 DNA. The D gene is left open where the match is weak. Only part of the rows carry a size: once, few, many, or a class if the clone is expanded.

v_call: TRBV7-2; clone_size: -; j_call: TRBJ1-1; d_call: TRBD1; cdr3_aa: CASSRWGTGRNTEAFF; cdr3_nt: TGTGCCAGCAGCCGTTGGGGGACAGGGAGGAACACTGAAGCTTTCTTT
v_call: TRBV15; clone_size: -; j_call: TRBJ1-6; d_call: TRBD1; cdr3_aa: CATSSPQGGNSPLHF; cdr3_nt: TGTGCCACCAGCAGTCCACAGGGGGGGAATTCACCCCTCCACTTT
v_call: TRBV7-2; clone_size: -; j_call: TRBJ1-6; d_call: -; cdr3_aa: CASSLGRSGHTNSPLHF; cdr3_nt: TGTGCCAGCAGCTTGGGCCGATCGGGACACACTAATTCACCCCTCCACTTT
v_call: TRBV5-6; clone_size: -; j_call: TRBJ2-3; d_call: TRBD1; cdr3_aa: CASSRPGQGTSTDTQYF; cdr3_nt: TGTGCCAGCAGCCGACCGGGACAGGGAACCAGCACAGATACGCAGTATTTT
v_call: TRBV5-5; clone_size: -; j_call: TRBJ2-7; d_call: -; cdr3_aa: CASSLEWRGSFVSYEQYF; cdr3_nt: TGTGCCAGCAGCTTGGAGTGGCGGGGCTCCTTTGTCTCCTACGAGCAGTACTTC
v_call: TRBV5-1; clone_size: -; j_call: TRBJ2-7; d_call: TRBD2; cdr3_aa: CASSYYGTSGGAASGEQYF; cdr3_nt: TGCGCCAGCAGCTATTACGGGACTAGCGGGGGGGCCGCGTCCGGGGAGCAGTACTTC
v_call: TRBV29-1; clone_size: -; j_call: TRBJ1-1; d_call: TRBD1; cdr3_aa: CSVGQGNTEAFF; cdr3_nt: TGCAGCGTTGGACAGGGGAACACTGAAGCTTTCTTT
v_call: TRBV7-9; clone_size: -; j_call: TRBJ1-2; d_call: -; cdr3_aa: CASSLNGGGYTF; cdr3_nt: TGTGCCAGCAGCTTAAATGGCGGTGGCTACACCTTC
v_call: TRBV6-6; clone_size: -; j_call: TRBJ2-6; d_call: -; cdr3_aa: CASSYSGGASVLTF; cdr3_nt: TGTGCCAGCAGTTACTCGGGGGGGGCCAGCGTCCTGACTTTC
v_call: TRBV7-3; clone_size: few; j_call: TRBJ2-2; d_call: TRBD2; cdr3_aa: CASSLSGGAVGELFF; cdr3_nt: TGTGCCAGCAGCTTAAGCGGGGGGGCCGTCGGGGAGCTGTTTTTT
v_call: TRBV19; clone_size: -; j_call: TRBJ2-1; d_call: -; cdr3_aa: CASSIRRGPYNEQFF; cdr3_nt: TGTGCCAGTAGTATTAGGCGAGGCCCCTACAATGAGCAGTTCTTC
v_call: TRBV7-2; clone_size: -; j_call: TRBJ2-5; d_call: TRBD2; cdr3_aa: CASSSVSGGLQETQYF; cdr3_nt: TGTGCCAGCAGCTCCGTCTCGGGGGGGCTCCAAGAGACCCAGTACTTC
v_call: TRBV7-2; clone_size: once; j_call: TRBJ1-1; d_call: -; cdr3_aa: CASSLLGVTEAFF; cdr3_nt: TGTGCCAGCAGCTTACTGGGAGTGACTGAAGCTTTCTTT
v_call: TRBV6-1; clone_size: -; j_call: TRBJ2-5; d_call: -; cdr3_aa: CASSDVTFRYQETQYF; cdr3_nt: TGTGCCAGCAGTGATGTTACTTTTCGGTACCAAGAGACCCAGTACTTC
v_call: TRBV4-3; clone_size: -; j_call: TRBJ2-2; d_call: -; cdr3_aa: CASSQDPPGPTGELFF; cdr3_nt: TGCGCCAGCAGCCAAGATCCGCCGGGTCCCACCGGGGAGCTGTTTTTT
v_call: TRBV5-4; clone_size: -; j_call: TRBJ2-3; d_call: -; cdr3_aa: CASSLVNRDTDTQYF; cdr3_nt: TGTGCCAGCAGCTTGGTAAATCGGGACACAGATACGCAGTATTTT
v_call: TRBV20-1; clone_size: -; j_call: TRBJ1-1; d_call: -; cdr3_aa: CSAKEEGQF; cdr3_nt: TGCAGTGCTAAGGAGGAGGGTCAATTT
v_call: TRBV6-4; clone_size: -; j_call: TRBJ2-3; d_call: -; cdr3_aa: CASSVSLGGRDTQYF; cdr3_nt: TGTGCCAGCAGTGTAAGCCTGGGGGGACGGGATACGCAGTATTTT
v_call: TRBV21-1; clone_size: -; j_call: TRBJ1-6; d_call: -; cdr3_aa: CASSKWGNAGVSYLHF; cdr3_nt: TGTGCCAGCAGCAAATGGGGTAATGCGGGTGTTTCATACCTCCACTTT
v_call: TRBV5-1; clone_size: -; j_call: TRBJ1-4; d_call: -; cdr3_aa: CASSLGTSRNLNEKLFF; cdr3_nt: TGCGCCAGCAGCTTAGGCACGTCCAGGAACCTAAATGAAAAACTGTTTTTT
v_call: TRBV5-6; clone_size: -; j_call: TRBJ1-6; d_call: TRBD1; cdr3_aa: CASSLGQGNSPLHF; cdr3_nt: TGTGCCAGCAGCCTGGGACAGGGAAATTCACCCCTCCACTTT
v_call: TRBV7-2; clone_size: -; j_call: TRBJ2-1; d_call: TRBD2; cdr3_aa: CASSLRLATNEQFF; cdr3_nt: TGTGCCAGCAGCTTAAGACTAGCGACCAATGAGCAGTTCTTC
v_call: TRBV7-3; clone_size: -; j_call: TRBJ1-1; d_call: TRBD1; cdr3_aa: CASSSLGGGQGYPSGAFF; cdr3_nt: TGTGCCAGCAGCTCCCTGGGGGGGGGACAGGGATATCCTTCTGGAGCTTTCTTT
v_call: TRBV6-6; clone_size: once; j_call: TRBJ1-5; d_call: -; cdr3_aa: CASSSGRWQNNQPQHF; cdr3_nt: TGTGCCAGCAGTTCGGGTCGGTGGCAGAACAATCAGCCCCAGCATTTT